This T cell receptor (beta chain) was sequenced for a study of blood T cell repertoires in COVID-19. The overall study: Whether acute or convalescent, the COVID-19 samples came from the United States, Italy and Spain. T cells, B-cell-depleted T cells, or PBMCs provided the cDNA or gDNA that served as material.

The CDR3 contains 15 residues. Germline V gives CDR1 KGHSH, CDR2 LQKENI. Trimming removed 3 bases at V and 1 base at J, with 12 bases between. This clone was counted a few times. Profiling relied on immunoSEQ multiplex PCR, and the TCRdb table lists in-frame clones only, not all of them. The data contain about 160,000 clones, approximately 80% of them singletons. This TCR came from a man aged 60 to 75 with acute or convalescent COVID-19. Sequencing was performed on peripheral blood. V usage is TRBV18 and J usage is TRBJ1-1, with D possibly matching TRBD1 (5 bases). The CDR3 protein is CASSPRTGENTEAFF. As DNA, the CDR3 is TGTGCCAGCTCACCCCGAACAGGTGAGAACACTGAAGCTTTCTTT.